The 14 T cell receptor beta chains given below trace back to one sample, sequenced in a study of CD8 T cells in Susac syndrome. Reverse transcription of 0.5 to 1 ug RNA was performed with random hexamers. TCRdb reprocessed the immunoSEQ multiplex PCR reads with MiXCR, giving one entry per CDR3 protein. The table shows some 300,000 distinct CDR3 sequences, with about 91% occurring only once. The sequenced material came from CD8+ T cells from PBMCs. These receptors originate from a human donor with multiple sclerosis.

The chain joins TRBV28 to TRBJ2-1; 7 bases are a match to TRBD1. The J segment lost 6 bases and the V segment lost 4 bases, leaving 9 bases of the junction unmatched. CDR3 length: 15 amino acids. The germline gives CDR1 MDHEN, CDR2 SYDVKM. CDR3 protein: CASSYPGQTANEQFF. The CDR3 bases are TGTGCCAGCAGTTACCCGGGACAGACCGCCAATGAGCAGTTCTTC.

The rearrangement links TRBV6-5 to TRBJ1-2; D uncertain. CDR1 is MNHEY and CDR2 is SVGAGI in the germline V gene. This CDR3 comprises 13 residues. Trimming cost V 0 bases and J 8 bases, with 10 bases left between them. The CDR3 DNA follows: TGTGCCAGCAGTTACTCGGCACTCTGGGGCTACACCTTC. Translating it yields CASSYSALWGYTF.

The rearrangement joins TRBV2 to TRBJ2-2; 10 bases match TRBD1. V was clipped by 7 bases and J by 3 bases; unmatched bases: 2. Germline V gene lookup returns CDR1 SNHLY and CDR2 FYNNEI. CDR3 length: 14 amino acids. CDR3 DNA: TGTGCCAGCATAGGGACAGGGGACACCGGGGAGCTGTTTTTT. Protein product: CASIGTGDTGELFF.

Written as DNA, the CDR3 is TGTGCCAGCAGCCAACGGGGAGGGACGCCGCTCACCGGGGAGCTGTTTTTT. This encodes CASSQRGGTPLTGELFF. V and J are TRBV14 and TRBJ2-2; TRBD2 matches at 7 bases. V was pared by 2 bases and J by 4 bases, with 10 bases of the junction left unmatched. This CDR3 contains 17 residues. Germline CDR1 and CDR2: SGHDN and FVKESK. The full variable domain, rest sourced from reference TRBV14 and TRBJ2-2, is EAGVTQFPSHSVIEKGQTVTLRCDPISGHDNLYWYRRVMGKEIKFLLHFVKESKQDESGMPNNRFLAERTGGTYSTLKVQPAELEDSGVYFCASSQRGGTPLTGELFFGEGSRLTVL.

This chain joins TRBV20-1 and TRBJ2-2, with 7 positions matching TRBD1. With V trimmed by 6 bases and J by 2 bases, 9 bases remained unmatched. CDR1 is DFQATT and CDR2 is SNEGSKA in the germline V gene (reference sequence). The CDR3 covers 15 residues. The DNA for the CDR3 is TGCAGTGCGCCCGACAGGGAACGAAACACCGGGGAGCTGTTTTTT. Translation gives CSAPDRERNTGELFF.

The V gene is TRBV20-1, the J gene TRBJ2-7, with 12 nucleotides matching TRBD2. The CDR3 runs to 15 residues. Germline trimming cut 1 base from V and 3 bases from J; bases unmatched to any gene: 4. CDR1 is DFQATT and CDR2 is SNEGSKA in the germline V gene (reference sequence). DNA for the CDR3: TGCAGTGCTAGAGGACTAGCGGGAGACTACTACGAGCAGTACTTC. Translated: CSARGLAGDYYEQYF.

DNA for the CDR3: TGTGCCAGCAGCTTAGTACAGTCTCTCTATGGCTACACCTTC. Its protein product is CASSLVQSLYGYTF. The chain recombines TRBV7-2 with TRBJ1-2, with unresolved D. The CDR3 spans 14 residues. The germline CDR1 and CDR2 sequences are SGHTA and FQGNSA. Trimming removed 1 base from V and 4 bases from J, with 10 bases in between.

J is TRBJ2-7 and V is TRBV5-4; TRBD1 agrees at 9 bases. V shed 0 bases and J 3 bases; nucleotides not matched to a gene: 1. CDR3 length: 14 residues. CDR1 is SGHNT, CDR2 YYREEE, per germline (reference sequence). CDR3 DNA: TGTGCCAGCAGCTTGGAGGACAGGGGCTACGAGCAGTACTTC. This sequence encodes CASSLEDRGYEQYF.

The V call is TRBV27, the J call TRBJ2-7, with D possibly TRBD1 on 6 matching bases. Germline V gene sequence: CDR1 MNHEY, CDR2 SMNVEV (reference sequence). The CDR3 loop spans 14 amino acids. V lost 2 bases and J 5 bases, leaving 13 bases between the germline ends. This CDR3 reads CASSLRGRGNEQYF. CDR3 coding DNA: TGTGCCAGCAGTTTACGAGGCAGGGGAAACGAGCAGTACTTC.

V and J are TRBV12-3 or TRBV12-4 and TRBJ2-5; tentative D call: TRBD2 (6 bases). Trimming cost V 7 bases and J 5 bases, with 20 bases left between them. CDR3 length: 15 amino acids. The CDR3 reads CASTLESGSGETQYF. The DNA of the CDR3 is TGTGCCAGCACCCTTGAATCCGGGAGCGGGGAGACCCAGTACTTC.

This clonotype was found once. The chain couples TRBV20-1 to TRBJ2-5; 7 bases line up with TRBD1. There are 15 residues in the CDR3. Germline loops: CDR1 DFQATT, CDR2 SNEGSKA (reference sequence). In DNA form, the CDR3 reads TGCAGCCCGGGACAGTCCATTTGGGGGCAAGAGACCCAGTACTTC. Translated: CSPGQSIWGQETQYF.

This chain joins TRBV2 and TRBJ1-2; TRBD1 matches at 7 bases. The V gene end was trimmed by 5 bases and the J gene end by 1 base; junction bases not matched to a gene: 4. Per germline, CDR1 SNHLY and CDR2 FYNNEI. CDR3 size: 14 residues. The CDR3 spells CASSKDRLNYGYTF. The CDR3 DNA is TGTGCCAGCAGTAAGGACAGGCTTAACTATGGCTACACCTTC.

This clonotype was seen just once. The CDR3 sequence is CAIARAETQYF. As DNA, the CDR3 is TGTGCCATCGCGAGGGCAGAGACCCAGTACTTC. The chain couples TRBV28 to TRBJ2-5; a weak D match, TRBD2 (5 bases). The CDR3 spans 11 residues. CDR1 and CDR2 from the germline V gene are MDHEN and SYDVKM. Between the trimmed V and J ends, which lost 10 bases and 4 bases, there was a span of 10 bases.

This chain connects TRBV21-1 to TRBJ2-5; the table's D gene call, TRBD2, was not cross checked with the DNA. TRBV21-1 is tagged as a pseudogene. The CDR3 consists of 20 residues. CDR3 sequence reads: CASSHLIRGTSGTEVETQYF. The DNA for the CDR3 is TGTGCCAGCAGCCACCTGATCCGGGGGACTAGCGGGACGGAAGTAGAGACCCAGTACTTC.